This T cell receptor beta chain was observed in a study of blood T cell repertoires in COVID-19. The cohort comprised adults aged about 18 to 100 years residing in about two dozen US areas. Either two negative PCRs, clearance, or symptom resolution qualified Cohort 3 donors as recovered. The CDR3 is 13 residues long. CDR1 is MNHNS and CDR2 is SASEGT in the germline V gene. Trimming left V 3 bases short and J 6 bases short, with 11 bases between. As originally analysed: The authors estimated nucleated cell counts from reference gene primer amplification. TCRdb's copy holds only in-frame clones and misses some; the assay was immunoSEQ multiplex PCR. V and J calls plus clone size are reproduced from that table; the DNA served to infer D and trimming. The data hold roughly 230,000 clones, with approximately 84% observed a single time.

The sequence was obtained from a man aged 50 or older who had recovered from COVID-19. The V call is TRBV6-1, the J call TRBJ1-2; D perhaps matches TRBD1 (6 bases). The source material was PBMCs or T cells enriched from blood (not recorded which). CDR3 sequence reads: CASSDLGANGYTF. CDR3 DNA sequence: TGTGCCAGCAGTGATCTGGGGGCGAATGGCTACACCTTC.